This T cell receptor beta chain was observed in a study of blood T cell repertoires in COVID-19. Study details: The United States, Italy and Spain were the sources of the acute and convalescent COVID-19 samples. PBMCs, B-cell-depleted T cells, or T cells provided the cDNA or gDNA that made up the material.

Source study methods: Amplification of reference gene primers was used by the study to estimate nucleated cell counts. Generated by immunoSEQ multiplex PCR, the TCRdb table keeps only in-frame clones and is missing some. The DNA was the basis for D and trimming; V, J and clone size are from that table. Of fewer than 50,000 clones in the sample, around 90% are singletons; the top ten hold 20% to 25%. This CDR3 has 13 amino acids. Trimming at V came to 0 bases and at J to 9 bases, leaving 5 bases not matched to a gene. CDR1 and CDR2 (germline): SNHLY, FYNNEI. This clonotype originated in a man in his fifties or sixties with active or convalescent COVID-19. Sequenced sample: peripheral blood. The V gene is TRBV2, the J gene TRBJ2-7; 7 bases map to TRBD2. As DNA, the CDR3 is TGTGCCAGCAGTGAAGCGGCTAGCGGAGTGCAGTACTTC. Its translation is CASSEAASGVQYF.